The TCR beta chain described here comes from a study of blood T cell repertoires in COVID-19. Study-level information: Specimens from acute and convalescent COVID-19 originated in the United States, Italy and Spain. T cells, B-cell-depleted T cells, or PBMCs supplied cDNA or gDNA.

V was pared by 0 bases and J by 0 bases, with 10 bases between. The CDR3 loop spans 16 amino acids. Per the germline V gene, CDR1 is SGHRS and CDR2 is YFSETQ. Under the authors' procedure: Estimation of nucleated cell counts was performed using reference gene primer amplification. Clones were read by immunoSEQ multiplex PCR, and TCRdb kept only the in-frame ones, dropping some. The V and J calls and clone size come from that table; D and trimming were worked out from the DNA. Of some 45,000 clones listed, 83% were seen once; the top ten hold approximately 7.6%. The origin of this receptor is a man aged 80 or over in a cohort sampled during active COVID-19. Sample: peripheral blood. The genes are TRBV5-1 and TRBJ1-3; unclear D gene. CDR3 protein: CASSLGHTLSGNTIYF. The CDR3 DNA is TGCGCCAGCAGCTTGGGACATACCCTCTCTGGAAACACCATATATTTT.